This T cell receptor (beta chain) was recovered during a study of CD8 T cells in ankylosing spondylitis. The study, taken as a whole, reports: Clones linked to disease, bearing a CD8+ phenotype, were relatively rare in peripheral blood. A TCR beta motif made of several highly homologous variants seemed typical of ankylosing spondylitis blood. Significant enrichment of disease-linked clones was reported in matched ankylosing spondylitis synovial fluid. Some of the motif variants had earlier been found in reactive arthritis patients' fluid and blood.

Quantitative barcoded 5'-RACE was used to prepare TCR beta libraries. TCRdb analysed the 5' RACE reads with MiXCR anew, one entry per CDR3 protein. The table lists 100,000 or so distinct CDR3 sequences, roughly 9% of them singletons. With regard to this clonotype: Its cognate antigen is unknown.

Trimming pared 0 bases from V and 4 bases from J, leaving 14 bases between. This CDR3 comprises 16 residues. The germline V gene encodes CDR1 LGHDT and CDR2 YNNKEL (reference sequence). The gene calls are TRBV3-1 and TRBJ2-3, with D possibly matching TRBD2 (6 bases). Input material: blood, either unsorted or a sorted T cell fraction (not recorded which). The sequence was obtained from a male donor with ankylosing spondylitis. CDR3 sequence: CASSQDGGMRADTQYF. The DNA for the CDR3 is TGTGCCAGCAGCCAAGATGGGGGGATGAGGGCAGATACGCAGTATTTT.